A selection of T cell receptor beta chains follows, all from one sample in a study of T-cell reconstitution after alpha-beta-depleted transplantation in children. TCRdb ran MiXCR on the PCR reads and lists one entry per CDR3 protein. The data hold approximately 44,000 distinct CDR3 sequences, with more than 5% observed a single time. The material was PBMCs, mostly from graft donor cells, obtained 60 days after TCRalphabeta/CD19-depleted stem cell transplant. These receptor sequences come from a female patient aged 2-10 years who had a stem cell transplant for aplastic anemia, so the T cells may come from the graft donor. CDR3s include the opening cysteine and the closing phenylalanine or tryptophan.

>TRBV5-1|12|TRBJ2-3
CASSSSTDTQYF
>TRBV4-3|16|TRBJ2-1
CASSLPRLAGYNEQFF
>TRBV20-1|15|TRBJ2-5
CSASWLAGGGETQYF
>TRBV18|17|TRBJ2-6
CASSPVDSSSGANVLTF
>TRBV19|15|TRBJ2-1
CASRWAGEYGNEQFF
>TRBV10-3|14|TRBJ2-1
CAIRGQGTYNEQFF
>TRBV5-1|15|TRBJ1-5
CASRTTPVGNQPQHF
>TRBV20-1|14|TRBJ2-7
CSAAPGLAIYEQYF
>TRBV11-2|12|TRBJ2-7
CASSLAAAREYF
>TRBV5-6|14|TRBJ2-2
CASSLPTATGELFF
>TRBV5-1|13|TRBJ2-2
CASSFSDTGELFF
>TRBV7-2|15|TRBJ2-3
CASSLRGGYADTQYF
>TRBV9|13|TRBJ1-2
CASSPGTGKGYTF
>TRBV6-7|12|TRBJ1-1
CARGGHLTEAFF
>TRBV20-1|13|TRBJ1-5
CSASRQGNQPQHF
>TRBV12-3/TRBV12-4|12|TRBJ2-2
CASSSDTGELFF
>TRBV20-1|13|TRBJ1-2
CSASADFTYGYTF
>TRBV5-6|15|TRBJ1-2
CASSLFSTGYYGYTF
>TRBV27|16|TRBJ2-7
CASRFSGLAGIHEQYF
>TRBV6-5|14|TRBJ2-5
CASSYGGAQETQYF
>TRBV9|14|TRBJ2-3
CASSKGQSTDTQYF
>TRBV12-3/TRBV12-4|14|TRBJ1-1
CASGTGPGIFEAFF
>TRBV29-1|17|TRBJ2-6
CSVLKGGLRSGANVLTF
>TRBV18|16|TRBJ2-3
CASSPQRTSLTDTQYF
>TRBV12-3/TRBV12-4|14|TRBJ1-1
CASSFFEGAREAFF
>TRBV3-1|16|TRBJ2-2
CASSQGRAGTTGELFF
>TRBV9|16|TRBJ2-6
CASSARQVTGANVLTF
>TRBV6-1|14|TRBJ1-2
CASSDYGRPSGYTF
>TRBV29-1|11|TRBJ1-1
CSGEGNTEAFF
>TRBV5-1|13|TRBJ2-3
CASKTSGTDTQYF
>TRBV9|15|TRBJ2-7
CASSATFSGGYEQYF
>TRBV5-5|15|TRBJ2-3
CASSFNRGSTDTQYF
>TRBV5-1|14|TRBJ1-1
CASSRDTTNSEVFF
>TRBV24-1|15|TRBJ2-5
CATSDPRGTQETQYF
>TRBV5-4|15|TRBJ2-7
CASSPSTSGSYEQYF
>TRBV28|12|TRBJ2-1
CATPIGVDPQFF
>TRBV20-1|15|TRBJ2-7
CSAGPGTYSSYEQYF
>TRBV28|15|TRBJ2-7
CASSLVTGGLVEQYF
>TRBV28|16|TRBJ2-7
CASRIAGTSGTYEQYF
>TRBV5-6|14|TRBJ1-1
CASSILVKNTEAFF
>TRBV6-1|13|TRBJ1-5
CASRMTGRQPQHF
>TRBV20-1|12|TRBJ1-3
CSAKGQWNTIYF
>TRBV12-3/TRBV12-4|18|TRBJ2-5
CASSLRAGTSGTGETQYF
>TRBV20-1|11|TRBJ1-2
CSVGTGQGYTF
>TRBV28|16|TRBJ1-2
CASSSLMVLSGGGYTF
>TRBV20-1|16|TRBJ2-3
CSARDLGGEHTDTQYF
>TRBV5-1|14|TRBJ1-1
CASSLEGYGTEAFF
>TRBV3-1|13|TRBJ2-7
CASTHGTGHEQYF
>TRBV30|15|TRBJ2-2
CAWSVISRPTGELFF